This TCR beta chain comes out of a study of T cell repertoires in cytomegalovirus infection. This clonotype was seen many times. Germline loops: CDR1 SGHAT, CDR2 FQNNGV. Trimming left V 0 bases short and J 4 bases short, with 4 bases between. The length of the CDR3 is 13 residues. One entry per CDR3 protein results from TCRdb running MiXCR on the reads. The table has under 850,000 distinct CDR3 sequences, about a third seen once. V and J are TRBV11-2 and TRBJ1-3, with D uncertain. The receptor's source is a human donor in good health (CMV status not recorded). Some clones in this sample may be carry-over from other donors' samples. Sequencing was performed on PBMCs. This chain's CDR3 is CASSLEPGNTIYF. The DNA of the CDR3 is TGTGCCAGCAGCTTAGAGCCGGGAAACACCATATATTTT.